This TCR beta chain was observed in a study of cytomegalovirus exposure and HLA in healthy donors. PCR was performed using 60 Vbeta and 13 Jbeta primers. Profiling relied on immunoSEQ multiplex PCR, and the TCRdb table lists in-frame clones only, not all of them. The sample holds about 190,000 clones, about 77% seen once. V dropped 4 bases and J dropped 2; count of bases not matched to a gene: 10. The CDR3 is 16 residues long. Germline V lookup: CDR1 SGHRS, CDR2 YFSETQ. The chain is built from TRBV5-1 and TRBJ1-1; 8 bases fit TRBD1. The sequence came from a man aged 25-40 years in good health and CMV-seropositive. The sequenced sample consisted of PBMCs. CDR3 in DNA: TGCGCCAGCAGCCCCGGACAGGGAGGGGTTAACACTGAAGCTTTCTTT. Translating gives CASSPGQGGVNTEAFF.